This T cell receptor (beta chain) was recovered during a study of cytomegalovirus exposure and HLA in healthy donors. Study observations and caveats: TCR beta V segments were, for the most part, productive about 87% or about 30% of the time in an earlier analysis. One variant, a missense change in DCLRE1C, was linked in a later analysis to TCR beta V- and J-gene trimming. It was assumed in the presence/absence analyses that sequencing depth was roughly uniform across donors.

Primers: 60 Vbeta forward and 13 Jbeta reverse. Sequencing used immunoSEQ multiplex PCR; TCRdb keeps in-frame clones, though not all of them. Here the sample spans 120,000 or so clones, roughly four fifths being singletons. V was pared by 2 bases and J by 0 bases, with 11 bases between. This CDR3 is built from 16 residues. From germline, CDR1 is MNHEY and CDR2 SVGAGI. Concerning this clone itself: Its antigen is as yet unknown.

The clonotype comes from a woman aged 40 to 50 in good health and CMV-seronegative. The sample was PBMCs. V usage is TRBV6-5 and J usage is TRBJ2-1; no clear D. CDR3 sequence reads: CASSYTAVGSYNEQFF. CDR3 bases: TGTGCCAGCAGTTACACCGCGGTAGGCTCCTACAATGAGCAGTTCTTC.